This T cell receptor beta chain was sequenced in a study of T cells in Graves' hyperthyroidism and ophthalmopathy. CDR1 is LNHDA and CDR2 is SQIVND in the germline V gene (reference sequence). The CDR3 is 14 amino acids. With 7 bases removed from V and 0 bases from J, the gap between germline ends came to 11 bases. This clonotype was seen repeatedly, ten times or more. Amplification yielded TCR beta CDR3 regions, with RNA transcripts as the source. Initially, a first-round RT-PCR of the TCR CDR3 employed the HTBI primer set. TCRdb independently ran MiXCR on the multiplex PCR reads; one entry per CDR3 protein. The table includes about 400,000 distinct CDR3 sequences, roughly 15% detected once.

This TCR came from a man aged 18 to 30 with Graves' ophthalmopathy. The gene calls are TRBV19 and TRBJ2-3; D ambiguous. The sample taken for sequencing was blood. The CDR3 bases are TGTGCCAGTACCAGTCCCATAAGCACAGATACGCAGTATTTT. Protein: CASTSPISTDTQYF.